This TCR beta chain derives from a study of shared clonotypes between healthy human individuals. Turning to the study itself: Ranging from 18 to 49 in age, donors were a couple of women and three men. Three plates each covered CD4 naive and memory; CD8 naive two, CD8 memory one.

The run depth of the assay was deep. The protocol was immunoSEQ multiplex PCR, while the TCRdb copy is restricted to in-frame clones and leaves out a portion. The sample gives roughly 2.1 million clones, under 95% of which show up once; around 1.7% is in the top ten. Trimming took off 4 bases at V and 0 bases at J, with 9 bases between the two ends. The germline V gene has CDR1 PRHDT and CDR2 FYEKMQ (reference sequence). CDR3 length: 14 residues. Naive CD8 cells comprised CD45RO-negative, CCR7-positively selected cells, excluding terminally differentiated effector memory CD45RA+ cells. This TCR derives from a man in his late teens or twenties in good health. Some clones in this sample may be carry-over from other donors' samples. The sample consisted of naive CD8+ T cells from PBMCs. The V and J genes are TRBV13 and TRBJ1-1; D is uncertain. The CDR3 sequence is CASSWVGLNTEAFF. DNA of the CDR3: TGTGCCAGCAGCTGGGTCGGCCTGAACACTGAAGCTTTCTTT.